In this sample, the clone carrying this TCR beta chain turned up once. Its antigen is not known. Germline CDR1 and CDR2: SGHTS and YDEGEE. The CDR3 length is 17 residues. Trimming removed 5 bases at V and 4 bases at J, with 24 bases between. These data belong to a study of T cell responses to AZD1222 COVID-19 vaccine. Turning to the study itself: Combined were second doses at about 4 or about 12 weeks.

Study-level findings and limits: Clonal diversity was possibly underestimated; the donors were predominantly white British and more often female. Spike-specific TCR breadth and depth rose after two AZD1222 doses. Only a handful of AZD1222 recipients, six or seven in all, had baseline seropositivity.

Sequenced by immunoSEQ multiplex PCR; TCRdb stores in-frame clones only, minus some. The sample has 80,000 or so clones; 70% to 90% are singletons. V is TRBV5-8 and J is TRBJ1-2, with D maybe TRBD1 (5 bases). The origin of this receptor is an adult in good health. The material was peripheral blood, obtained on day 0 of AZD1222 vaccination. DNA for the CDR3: TGTGCCAGCAGATATGTAGACCCCAGGGAGTCGGGCTATGGCTACACCTTC. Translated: CASRYVDPRESGYGYTF.